This TCR beta chain was sequenced during a study of shared clonotypes between healthy human individuals. About 200 ng DNA, tens of thousands of T cell genomes, went into each sorted-subset replicate PCR. This table comes from immunoSEQ multiplex PCR, and its TCRdb copy is limited to in-frame clones, with some not included. The data contain 2,100,000 or so clones, approximately 95% of them seen just once; the ten biggest clones take up about 0.13%. The germline CDR1 and CDR2 sequences are SQVTM and ANQGSEA. The CDR3 covers 13 residues. Trimming cost V 3 bases and J 4 bases; bases outside gene matches: 3. This clone was observed once.

The sample taken for sequencing was naive CD4+ T cells sorted from blood. Subset: CD45RA+ positively selected. This TCR was sampled from a man in his late teens or twenties in good health. The rearrangement joins TRBV29-1 to TRBJ2-3; TRBD1 aligns across 8 bases. CDR3 DNA sequence: TGCAGCGTTGACCCACAGGGGGCAGATACGCAGTATTTT. Residues: CSVDPQGADTQYF.